These T cell receptor beta chains were read from a single sample in a study of cytomegalovirus exposure and HLA in healthy donors. TCRdb's table, derived via immunoSEQ multiplex PCR, lists solely in-frame clones and lacks some. The table lists 150,000 to 200,000 clones. Sequenced input: PBMCs. These TCRs come from a woman aged 18-29 years in good health and CMV-seropositive. Both conserved end residues are trimmed from each CDR3.

V gene: TRBV6-1; J gene: TRBJ1-1; CDR3 protein: ASSEWSREAEAF
V gene: TRBV19; J gene: TRBJ2-1; CDR3 protein: ASSIVGQLYNEQF
V gene: TRBV4-3; J gene: TRBJ2-2; CDR3 protein: ASSQDRLVGTGELF
V gene: TRBV7-8; J gene: TRBJ1-2; CDR3 protein: ASSTQGIDYGYT
V gene: TRBV29-1; J gene: TRBJ2-3; CDR3 protein: SVESTVTDTQY
V gene: TRBV6-1; J gene: TRBJ2-1; CDR3 protein: ASSESVTGGYNEQF
V gene: TRBV28; J gene: TRBJ1-2; CDR3 protein: ASKGQPYYGYT
V gene: TRBV5-1; J gene: TRBJ1-2; CDR3 protein: ASSPTEQGRSGYT
V gene: TRBV7-6; J gene: TRBJ2-5; CDR3 protein: ASSPTTKAQY
V gene: TRBV6-6; J gene: TRBJ1-2; CDR3 protein: ASRRLTGIGDGYT
V gene: TRBV29-1; J gene: TRBJ1-5; CDR3 protein: SVGQGASGNQPQH
V gene: TRBV6-1; J gene: TRBJ1-5; CDR3 protein: ASSEDRGQPQH
V gene: TRBV7-2; J gene: TRBJ2-7; CDR3 protein: ASSLASSGLYEQY
V gene: TRBV7-2; J gene: TRBJ1-5; CDR3 protein: ASSLDRGHNQPQH
V gene: TRBV7-9; J gene: TRBJ2-2; CDR3 protein: ASSFGGWAGELF
V gene: TRBV4-1; J gene: TRBJ2-5; CDR3 protein: ASSPQEGGKAQY
V gene: TRBV7-7; J gene: TRBJ1-1; CDR3 protein: ASSPGTGFTEAF
V gene: TRBV10-3; J gene: TRBJ2-3; CDR3 protein: AISSTSGHTDTQY
V gene: TRBV7-6; J gene: TRBJ2-1; CDR3 protein: ASSPAGTGLYNEQF
V gene: TRBV9; J gene: TRBJ2-5; CDR3 protein: ASSVEGLVQETQY
V gene: TRBV13; J gene: TRBJ1-3; CDR3 protein: ASSLRTGGEVSGNTIY
V gene: TRBV11-2; J gene: TRBJ2-7; CDR3 protein: ASHSKAGGWEQY
V gene: TRBV5-1; J gene: TRBJ2-7; CDR3 protein: ASSLGGQGPSYEQY
V gene: TRBV7-2; J gene: TRBJ2-2; CDR3 protein: ASSLVGGSNTGELF
V gene: TRBV6-5; J gene: TRBJ2-7; CDR3 protein: ASSSFGGGHEQY
V gene: TRBV6-1; J gene: TRBJ1-5; CDR3 protein: ASSENTYQPQH
V gene: TRBV18; J gene: TRBJ2-7; CDR3 protein: ASSSAGEEDEQY
V gene: TRBV6-5; J gene: TRBJ2-5; CDR3 protein: ASKQPAVGQTQY
V gene: TRBV19; J gene: TRBJ2-5; CDR3 protein: ASSIVKGGSFQETQY
V gene: TRBV9; J gene: TRBJ2-5; CDR3 protein: ASSVGGWETQY
V gene: TRBV11-1; J gene: TRBJ2-7; CDR3 protein: ASSLGQDTYEQY
V gene: TRBV4-3; J gene: TRBJ2-1; CDR3 protein: ASSQDGRRNEQF
V gene: TRBV2; J gene: TRBJ2-1; CDR3 protein: ASTLAAGDTEQF
V gene: TRBV18; J gene: TRBJ2-1; CDR3 protein: ASSPFRNNEQF
V gene: TRBV5-1; J gene: TRBJ2-7; CDR3 protein: ASSLGAGQSSYEQY
V gene: TRBV5-1; J gene: TRBJ2-7; CDR3 protein: ASSRGQAPDYEQY
V gene: TRBV7-6; J gene: TRBJ2-2; CDR3 protein: ASSFTGAGELF
V gene: TRBV4-1; J gene: TRBJ2-1; CDR3 protein: ASSQDSRLAAEQF
V gene: TRBV14; J gene: TRBJ2-1; CDR3 protein: ASSRHGGVSYNEQF
V gene: TRBV11-3; J gene: TRBJ2-7; CDR3 protein: ASSSGSYEQY
V gene: TRBV10-3; J gene: TRBJ2-1; CDR3 protein: AISESASGSNEQF
V gene: TRBV5-5; J gene: TRBJ2-3; CDR3 protein: ASSLALAASTDTQY
V gene: TRBV5-6; J gene: TRBJ2-3; CDR3 protein: ASSSLREGGSDTQY
V gene: TRBV19; J gene: TRBJ2-7; CDR3 protein: ASSIFTGGIGEQY
V gene: TRBV15; J gene: -; CDR3 protein: ATGGSGLAYEQY
V gene: TRBV6-5; J gene: TRBJ2-7; CDR3 protein: ASSYSTSGSYEQY
V gene: TRBV18; J gene: TRBJ1-5; CDR3 protein: ASSPPGTGSNQPQH
V gene: TRBV12-5; J gene: TRBJ1-1; CDR3 protein: ASESDSEAF
V gene: TRBV27; J gene: TRBJ2-1; CDR3 protein: ASRRGGVNNEQF